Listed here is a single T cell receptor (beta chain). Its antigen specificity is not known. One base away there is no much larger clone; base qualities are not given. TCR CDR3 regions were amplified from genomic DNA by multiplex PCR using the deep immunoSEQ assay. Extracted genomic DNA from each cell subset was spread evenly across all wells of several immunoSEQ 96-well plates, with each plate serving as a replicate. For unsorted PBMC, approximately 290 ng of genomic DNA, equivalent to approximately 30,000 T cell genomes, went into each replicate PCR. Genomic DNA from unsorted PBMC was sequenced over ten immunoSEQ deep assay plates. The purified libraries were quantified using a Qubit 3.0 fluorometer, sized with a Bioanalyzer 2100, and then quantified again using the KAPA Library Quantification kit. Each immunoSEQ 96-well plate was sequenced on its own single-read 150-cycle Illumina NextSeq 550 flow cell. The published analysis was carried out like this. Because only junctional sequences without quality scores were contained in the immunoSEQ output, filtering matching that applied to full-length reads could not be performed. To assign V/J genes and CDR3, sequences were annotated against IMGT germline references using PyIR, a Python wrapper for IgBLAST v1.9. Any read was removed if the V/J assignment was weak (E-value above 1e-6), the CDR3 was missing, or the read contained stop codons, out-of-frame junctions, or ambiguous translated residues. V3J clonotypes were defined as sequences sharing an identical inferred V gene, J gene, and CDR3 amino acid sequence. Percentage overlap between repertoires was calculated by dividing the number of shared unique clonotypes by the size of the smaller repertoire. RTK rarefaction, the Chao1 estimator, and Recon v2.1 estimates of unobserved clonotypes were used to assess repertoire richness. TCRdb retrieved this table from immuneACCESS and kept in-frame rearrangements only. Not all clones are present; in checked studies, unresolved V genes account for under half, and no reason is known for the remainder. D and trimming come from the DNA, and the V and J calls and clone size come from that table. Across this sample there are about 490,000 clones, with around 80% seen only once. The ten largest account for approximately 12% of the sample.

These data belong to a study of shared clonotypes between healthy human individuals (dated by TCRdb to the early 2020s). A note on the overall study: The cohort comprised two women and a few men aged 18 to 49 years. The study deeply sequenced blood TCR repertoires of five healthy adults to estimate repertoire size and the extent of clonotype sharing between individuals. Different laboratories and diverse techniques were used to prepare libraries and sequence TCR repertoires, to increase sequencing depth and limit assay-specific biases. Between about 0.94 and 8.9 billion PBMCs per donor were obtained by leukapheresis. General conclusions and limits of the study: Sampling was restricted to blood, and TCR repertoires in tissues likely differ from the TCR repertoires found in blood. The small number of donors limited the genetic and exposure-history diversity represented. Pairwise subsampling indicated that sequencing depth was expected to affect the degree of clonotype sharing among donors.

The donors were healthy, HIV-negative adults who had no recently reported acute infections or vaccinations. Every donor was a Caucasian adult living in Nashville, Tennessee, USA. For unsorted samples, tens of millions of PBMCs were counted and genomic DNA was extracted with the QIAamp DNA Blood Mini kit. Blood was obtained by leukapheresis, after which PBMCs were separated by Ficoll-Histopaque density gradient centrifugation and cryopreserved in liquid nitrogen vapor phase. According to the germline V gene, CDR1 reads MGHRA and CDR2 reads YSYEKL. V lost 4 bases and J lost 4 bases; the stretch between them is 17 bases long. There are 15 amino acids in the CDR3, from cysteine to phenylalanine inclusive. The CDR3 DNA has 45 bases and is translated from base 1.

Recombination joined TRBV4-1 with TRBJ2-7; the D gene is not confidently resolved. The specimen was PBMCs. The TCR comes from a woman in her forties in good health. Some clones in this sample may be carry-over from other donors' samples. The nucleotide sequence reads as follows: TGCGCCAGCAGCCGGGGTCTGGCGGCCCTTTACGAGCAGTACTTC. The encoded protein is CASSRGLAALYEQYF.